A selection of T cell receptor beta chains follows, all from one sample in a study of blood T cell repertoires in COVID-19. Clones were read by immunoSEQ multiplex PCR, and TCRdb kept only the in-frame ones, dropping some. This table has a few hundred thousand clones, roughly 89% appearing once. The specimen was peripheral blood. Every receptor here comes from a woman in her thirties or forties who had recovered from COVID-19. CDR3s include the opening cysteine and the closing phenylalanine or tryptophan. The order of the fields is J gene, D gene, clone size, V gene, CDR3 length, CDR3 DNA, CDR3 protein. The D gene is left open where the match is weak. A row's size may be missing; if present it is once, few, many or a size class.

j_gene: TRBJ1-1
d_gene: -
abundance: -
v_gene: TRBV29-1
len: 14
CDR3nt: TGCAGCGTTGTAGGAGGATCAATAGGAACTGAAGCTTTCTTT
CDR3aa: CSVVGGSIGTEAFF

j_gene: TRBJ1-4
d_gene: -
abundance: -
v_gene: TRBV18
len: 12
CDR3nt: TGTGCCAGCTCACCTGACTTTGAAAAACTGTTTTTT
CDR3aa: CASSPDFEKLFF

j_gene: TRBJ2-3
d_gene: -
abundance: -
v_gene: TRBV3-1/TRBV3-2
len: 14
CDR3nt: TGTGCCAGCAGCCCCGGCTGGCGGTCAGATACGCAGTATTTT
CDR3aa: CASSPGWRSDTQYF

j_gene: TRBJ2-1
d_gene: -
abundance: -
v_gene: TRBV6-5
len: 13
CDR3nt: TGTGCCAGCAGTAACCGACAGAACAATGAGCAGTTCTTC
CDR3aa: CASSNRQNNEQFF

j_gene: TRBJ2-6
d_gene: -
abundance: once
v_gene: TRBV4-3
len: 19
CDR3nt: TGCGCCAGCAGCCAATCATGGGGCAGAGGGGGAGCTGGGGCCAACGTCCTGACTTTC
CDR3aa: CASSQSWGRGGAGANVLTF

j_gene: TRBJ1-4
d_gene: -
abundance: -
v_gene: TRBV30
len: 19
CDR3nt: TGTGCCTGGAGTGTACTCCGGCAGACTACACCTGCAACTAATGAAAAACTGTTTTTT
CDR3aa: CAWSVLRQTTPATNEKLFF

j_gene: TRBJ2-7
d_gene: -
abundance: -
v_gene: TRBV4-2
len: 15
CDR3nt: TGTGCCAGCAGCCAAGATGGCGACTCCACCTACGAGCAGTACTTC
CDR3aa: CASSQDGDSTYEQYF

j_gene: TRBJ2-2
d_gene: -
abundance: -
v_gene: TRBV5-4
len: 15
CDR3nt: TGTGCCAGCAGCTTCTCGATCGGGAACACGGGGGAGCTGTTTTTT
CDR3aa: CASSFSIGNTGELFF

j_gene: TRBJ2-2
d_gene: -
abundance: -
v_gene: TRBV4-3
len: 15
CDR3nt: TGCGCCAGCAGCCAAGACCGTGGCAACACCGGGGAGCTGTTTTTT
CDR3aa: CASSQDRGNTGELFF

j_gene: TRBJ2-3
d_gene: TRBD2
abundance: -
v_gene: TRBV3-1/TRBV3-2
len: 15
CDR3nt: TGTGCCAGCAGCCAGGGTATTTTCGGGGGGGGCACGCAGTATTTT
CDR3aa: CASSQGIFGGGTQYF

j_gene: TRBJ2-5
d_gene: TRBD1
abundance: -
v_gene: TRBV5-6
len: 16
CDR3nt: TGTGCCAGCAGCTTTAATTTGGACAGGGGGCTAGAGACCCAGTACTTC
CDR3aa: CASSFNLDRGLETQYF

j_gene: TRBJ2-1
d_gene: TRBD2
abundance: -
v_gene: TRBV28
len: 16
CDR3nt: TGTGCCAGCAGCTCTAGCTGGGGGGGGACCTACAATGAGCAGTTCTTC
CDR3aa: CASSSSWGGTYNEQFF

j_gene: TRBJ2-1
d_gene: -
abundance: -
v_gene: TRBV6-5
len: 14
CDR3nt: TGTGCCAGCAGTTACACGGACCGCGGGGACGAGCAGTTCTTC
CDR3aa: CASSYTDRGDEQFF

j_gene: TRBJ2-3
d_gene: TRBD2
abundance: -
v_gene: TRBV5-4
len: 16
CDR3nt: TGTGCCAGCAGCTCCACCCCGGGACTAGGCACAGATACGCAGTATTTT
CDR3aa: CASSSTPGLGTDTQYF

j_gene: TRBJ1-2
d_gene: -
abundance: -
v_gene: TRBV27
len: 15
CDR3nt: TGTGCCAGCAGATTGGCCCGGGGGGGTTTTGATGGCTACACCTTC
CDR3aa: CASRLARGGFDGYTF

j_gene: TRBJ2-3
d_gene: TRBD1
abundance: -
v_gene: TRBV5-1
len: 14
CDR3nt: TGCGCCAGCAGCTTTGACAGGGAAGCAGATACGCAGTATTTT
CDR3aa: CASSFDREADTQYF